This is a list of T cell receptor beta chains from one sample in a study of vaccination effects on CD4 cells after COVID-19. Measured with immunoSEQ multiplex PCR; TCRdb has only the in-frame clones, and not every one. The repertoire holds roughly 42,000 clones, with 65% to 80% as singletons. These receptors are not linked to any known antigen. The input for sequencing was CD4+ T cells from PBMCs cultured with HCoV-NL63 spike peptides, taken before COVID-19 vaccination. These receptors all come from a human donor who received a COVID-19 vaccine. The CDR3 runs from the conserved cysteine through the conserved F or W. A D gene is named only where the DNA matches it firmly. Some rows have no size entry. The others give once, few or many, or a class for an expanded clone.

size,D,J,V,DNA,CDR3
NA,NA,TRBJ1-5,TRBV7-2,TGTGCCAGCAGCTTAACTGAGGGGCAGCCCCAGCATTTT,CASSLTEGQPQHF
NA,NA,TRBJ2-2,TRBV9,TGTGCCAGCAGCGTTATTTCCGGCACCGGGGAGCTGTTTTTT,CASSVISGTGELFF
NA,TRBD2,TRBJ2-1,TRBV15,TGTGCCACCAGCAGCGGGGGGGCGATTAATGAGCAGTTCTTC,CATSSGGAINEQFF
NA,TRBD1,TRBJ2-1,TRBV7-3,TGTGCCAGCAGCTTATTCGAGGGGGCTGGGAATGAGCAGTTCTTC,CASSLFEGAGNEQFF
once,NA,TRBJ1-5,TRBV7-9,TGTGCCAGCAGCTTATTGGGGTCGCAGCCCCAGCATTTT,CASSLLGSQPQHF
few,NA,TRBJ1-2,TRBV5-6,TGTGCCAGCAGCCTGGGATTGGGTGATGGCTACACCTTC,CASSLGLGDGYTF
NA,NA,TRBJ1-1,TRBV12-3/TRBV12-4,TGTGCCAGCAGTTTTTGGGGGAACACTGAAGCTTTCTTT,CASSFWGNTEAFF
few,TRBD1,TRBJ1-5,TRBV7-2,TGTGCCAGCAGCTCGGACAGGCAAGGTCTCCAGCATTTT,CASSSDRQGLQHF
NA,NA,TRBJ1-2,TRBV6-5,TGTGCCAGCAGTTCGACGGCGGGCTACACCTTC,CASSSTAGYTF
NA,NA,TRBJ1-1,TRBV19,TGTGCCAGTAGTATAGATTTCCTGAACACTGAAGCTTTCTTT,CASSIDFLNTEAFF
few,NA,TRBJ1-2,TRBV2,TGTGCCAGCAGTGTCGAACTCCCTGCGATCAACACCTTC,CASSVELPAINTF
NA,TRBD1,TRBJ2-2,TRBV5-4,TGTGCCAGCAGCCCTGGGGGACAGGGGGGTACCGGGGAGCTGTTTTTT,CASSPGGQGGTGELFF
NA,TRBD1,TRBJ2-5,TRBV7-2,TGTGCCAGCAGCAATAGACAGGGAGAGACCCAGTACTTC,CASSNRQGETQYF
NA,TRBD1,TRBJ2-1,TRBV7-9,TGTGCCAGCAGCATCCTCGGAGGACAGGGGAATGAGCAGTTCTTC,CASSILGGQGNEQFF
few,NA,TRBJ1-6,TRBV6-4,TGTGCCAGCAGGGCAGGGAATAATTCACCCCTCCACTTT,CASRAGNNSPLHF
NA,NA,TRBJ1-4,TRBV24-1,TGTGCCACCAGTGATCCCCGAAATTCAGGGGAAAAACTGTTTTTT,CATSDPRNSGEKLFF
NA,NA,TRBJ1-5,TRBV30,TGTGCCTGGAGTGTTCGGGTGAATCAGCCCCAGCATTTT,CAWSVRVNQPQHF
NA,NA,TRBJ1-4,TRBV28,TGTGCCAGCGCAAGGGGCCTAGGTTCAACTAATGAAAAACTGTTTTTT,CASARGLGSTNEKLFF
NA,TRBD1,TRBJ1-2,TRBV19,TGTGCCAGTAGTCCTACTGGACAGGGGAATGGCTACACCTTC,CASSPTGQGNGYTF
once,TRBD1,TRBJ2-1,TRBV7-2,TGTGCCAGCAGCCCGGACAGGTTCTACAATGAGCAGTTCTTC,CASSPDRFYNEQFF
NA,NA,TRBJ2-1,TRBV5-1,TGCGCCAGCAGCGATTATCGACAGGTCGCGTCCTACAATGAGCAGTTCTTC,CASSDYRQVASYNEQFF
NA,NA,TRBJ2-3,TRBV24-1,TGTGCCACCAGTGCAGATCCAGGGAAAGGCGCAGATACGCAGTATTTT,CATSADPGKGADTQYF
once,NA,TRBJ2-3,TRBV5-1,TGCGCCAGCAGCTTGGCAGGGGCCACAGATACGCAGTATTTT,CASSLAGATDTQYF
NA,NA,TRBJ2-2,TRBV21-1,TGTGCCAGCAGCGCCCCCGGGACTCATATAGGGTCCGGGGAGCTGTTTTTT,CASSAPGTHIGSGELFF
NA,TRBD1,TRBJ1-6,TRBV11-2,TGTGCCAGCAGCTTACCCGGGGACAGGGCCTTCTATAATTCACCCCTCCACTTT,CASSLPGDRAFYNSPLHF
NA,TRBD1,TRBJ1-5,TRBV6-2/TRBV6-3,TGTGCCAGCAGTTCGTCAGGGGGAACCAATCAGCCCCAGCATTTT,CASSSSGGTNQPQHF
NA,NA,TRBJ2-5,TRBV19,TGTGCCAGTTCGGGTTTTCCCTTTGGGACCCAGTACTTC,CASSGFPFGTQYF
NA,NA,TRBJ1-1,TRBV5-6,TGTGCCAGCAGCCCCTTTGACAGGTCCCCTGAAGCTTTCTTT,CASSPFDRSPEAFF
few,TRBD1,TRBJ2-3,TRBV6-6,TGTGCCACCTTAAACTCTGGGGACAGGGGGCCTGATACGCAGTATTTT,CATLNSGDRGPDTQYF
once,NA,TRBJ1-2,TRBV28,TGTGCCAGCAAGGCGGATCTCTGGCATGGCTACACCTTC,CASKADLWHGYTF
NA,NA,TRBJ1-5,TRBV20-1,TGCAGTGCTAGTTATCTAATAGGGTTGAATCAGCCCCAGCATTTT,CSASYLIGLNQPQHF
NA,NA,TRBJ1-5,TRBV7-9,TGTGCCAGCAGCTTAGGTCTTGATAATCAGCCCCAGCATTTT,CASSLGLDNQPQHF
NA,NA,TRBJ1-1,TRBV6-1,TGTGCCACCGGGGGGGAGGTGAACACTGAAGCTTTCTTT,CATGGEVNTEAFF
NA,TRBD1,TRBJ1-3,TRBV28,TGTGCCAGCAGACCCAGGACAGGACGAAAGCACACCATATATTTT,CASRPRTGRKHTIYF
NA,NA,TRBJ1-5,TRBV6-1,TGTGCCAGCAGTGAACTGGGGAATCAGCCCCAGCATTTT,CASSELGNQPQHF
NA,TRBD1,TRBJ1-1,TRBV6-4,TGTGCCAGCCGTAGACAGGGCGGGACTGAAGCTTTCTTT,CASRRQGGTEAFF
NA,NA,TRBJ2-1,TRBV10-2,TGCGCCAGCAGTGAGTTGAGGCTGGCCCATGAGCAGTTCTTC,CASSELRLAHEQFF
once,TRBD1,TRBJ2-6,TRBV4-1,TGCGCCAGCAGCCAACCAGGGGGACCGGCTCGAGGGGCCAACGTCCTGACTTTC,CASSQPGGPARGANVLTF
once,NA,TRBJ1-5,TRBV6-5,TGTGCCAGCACCCAGGGACCCAATCAGCCCCAGCATTTT,CASTQGPNQPQHF
NA,TRBD1,TRBJ1-5,TRBV5-8,TGTGCCAGCAGCTTGGACAGGGGCCTGAATAGCAATCAGCCCCAGCATTTT,CASSLDRGLNSNQPQHF